Below are 24 T cell receptor beta chains sequenced from a single sample in a study of human thymus T cells. From resections taken during corrective heart surgery, the thymus tissue was obtained. Here immunoSEQ multiplex PCR was the method, and the copy in TCRdb shows in-frame clones only, minus some. The profile shows about 130,000 clones, about 94% of them singletons. Sequencing was carried out using thymus tissue. The receptors derive from a boy younger than two with a congenital heart defect but otherwise immunologically healthy.

V usage is TRBV28 and J usage is TRBJ1-4; D not certain. The V end lost 3 bases, the J end lost 4 bases, and 21 bases lay between the germline ends. From germline, CDR1 is MDHEN and CDR2 SYDVKM. The CDR3 totals 18 residues. The CDR3 nucleotides are TGTGCCAGCAGTTTCTCCCGGACCCCTTGGAGGAATAATGAAAAACTGTTTTTT. This gives the protein CASSFSRTPWRNNEKLFF.

This clone was seen a single time. The rearrangement links TRBV15 to TRBJ1-2, with a weak D call TRBD1 (5 bases). Germline CDR1 is LNHNV and CDR2 is YYDKDF (reference sequence). Deletions cut 5 bases from V and 0 bases from J, with 22 bases between. CDR3 length: 18 amino acids. CDR3 loop: CATSPTHPLRATNYGYTF. The DNA for the CDR3 is TGTGCCACCAGCCCGACCCACCCGCTCAGGGCTACTAACTATGGCTACACCTTC.

This chain joins TRBV29-1 and TRBJ1-2; D unclear. The CDR3 is made up of 11 amino acids. V lost 4 bases and J lost 3, with 6 bases in between. Germline-derived CDR1 and CDR2 are SQVTM and ANQGSEA. CDR3 region: CSVGLYYGYTF. As DNA, the CDR3 is TGCAGCGTTGGTCTGTACTATGGCTACACCTTC.

The V gene is TRBV15, the J gene TRBJ2-1, with D possibly matching TRBD2 (7 bases). The V end was cut by 0 bases, the J end by 5 bases, with 23 bases between. The CDR3 consists of 19 residues. Per germline, CDR1 LNHNV and CDR2 YYDKDF (reference sequence). Written as DNA, the CDR3 is TGTGCCACCAGCAGAGATTTCCGGAGGGGGGGGCCTATCCACAATGAGCAGTTCTTC. It encodes CATSRDFRRGGPIHNEQFF.

This sequence joins TRBV27 and TRBJ1-1; the D gene is possibly TRBD1 (6 bases). Germline V gene data show CDR1 as MNHEY and CDR2 as SMNVEV (reference sequence). CDR3 length: 15 amino acids. V was cut by 5 bases and J by 6 bases, with 19 bases left in between. CDR3 sequence: CASSVGGPRGPEAFF. The CDR3 nucleotides are TGTGCCAGCAGTGTCGGGGGCCCTAGGGGACCTGAAGCTTTCTTT.

The CDR3 DNA is TGCGCCAGCAGTGAGTCGGACAGGGGAGGGGATGAGCAGTTCTTC. Its translation is CASSESDRGGDEQFF. V usage is TRBV10-1 and J usage is TRBJ2-1; the match to TRBD1 covers 9 bases. CDR1 is WNHNN and CDR2 is SYGVQD in the germline V gene (reference sequence). J gave up 8 bases and V 0 bases, and 5 bases lay outside the gene matches. There are 15 residues in the CDR3.

This sequence joins TRBV12-5 and TRBJ1-4; 7 bases match TRBD1. Germline values: CDR1 LGHNT, CDR2 FRNRAP. The CDR3 consists of 17 residues. V lost 0 bases and J lost 3; bases outside the gene matches: 7. CDR3: CASGLVPTGTANEKLFF. The CDR3 DNA reads TGTGCTAGTGGTTTGGTACCCACTGGGACAGCTAATGAAAAACTGTTTTTT.

The V and J genes are TRBV28 and TRBJ2-5; 8 bases map to TRBD2. The germline V gene has CDR1 MDHEN and CDR2 SYDVKM. V dropped 6 bases and J dropped 2; count of bases not matched to a gene: 8. This CDR3 comprises 15 residues. In DNA form, the CDR3 reads TGTGCCAGCAGCCCGGGGGGGCGCAGGCAAGAGACCCAGTACTTC. It encodes CASSPGGRRQETQYF.

The chain couples TRBV7-2 to TRBJ1-2; 8 bases align to TRBD1. This CDR3 is 19 amino acids long. Germline lookup yields CDR1 SGHTA and CDR2 FQGNSA. The V segment lost 2 bases and the J segment 2 bases; nucleotides outside the gene matches: 16. The chain's CDR3 is CASSLLLWDWTGTNYGYTF. CDR3 in DNA: TGTGCCAGCAGCTTATTGTTATGGGATTGGACAGGGACCAACTATGGCTACACCTTC.

The chain is built from TRBV6-1 and TRBJ1-6; D gene unclear. The V gene's germline CDR1 is MNHNS and CDR2 SASEGT. This CDR3 spans 16 amino acids. Trimming pared 3 bases from V and 0 bases from J, leaving 9 bases between. CDR3 nucleotides: TGTGCCAGCAGTGATGGTCCCTTCTCCTATAATTCACCCCTCCACTTT. This sequence encodes CASSDGPFSYNSPLHF.

The J gene is TRBJ1-4, the V gene TRBV23-1, with a weak D call TRBD1 (5 bases). TRBV23-1 is marked as an open reading frame, function uncertain. CDR3 length: 11 amino acids. V was trimmed by 6 bases and J by 6 bases, leaving 5 bases between them. This chain's CDR3 is CASRGDEKLFF. The CDR3 DNA reads TGCGCCAGCAGAGGGGATGAAAAACTGTTTTTT.

The genes are TRBV12-5 and TRBJ1-2; 7 bases fit TRBD1. This CDR3 comprises 17 residues. Germline-derived CDR1 and CDR2 are LGHNT and FRNRAP. Trimming removed 0 bases from V and 5 bases from J; junction bases left unmatched: 12. The CDR3 loop reads CASGLVLEGQPTYGYTF. In nucleotides, the CDR3 is TGTGCTAGTGGTTTGGTACTAGAGGGACAGCCGACATATGGCTACACCTTC.

The chain has TRBV10-2 and TRBJ1-1, with 8 nucleotides matching TRBD1. Germline V CDR1 and CDR2: WSHSY, SAAADI. CDR3 length: 16 amino acids. After removal of 4 bases from V and 5 bases from J, the junction contained 12 bases not matched to a gene. In nucleotides, the CDR3 is TGCGCCAGCAGTGCTTCCGTACACAGGGGGAGGACTGAAGCTTTCTTT. It encodes CASSASVHRGRTEAFF.

The DNA of the CDR3 is TGTGCCAGCAGCACATACATTAGCAATCAGCCCCAGCATTTT. Residues: CASSTYISNQPQHF. The chain carries TRBV6-1 and TRBJ1-5; D is unresolved. This CDR3 region has 14 residues. The V gene lost 6 bases and the J gene lost 0 bases, with 9 bases spanning the gap. Germline CDR1 reads MNHNS; CDR2 reads SASEGT.

The V and J genes are TRBV6-5 and TRBJ2-7, with TRBD1 matching over 7 bases. This CDR3 contains 16 residues. The V and J ends lost 0 bases and 0 bases, in that order; junction bases with no gene match: 5. Looked up from germline, CDR1 is MNHEY and CDR2 is SVGAGI. CDR3 sequence (DNA): TGTGCCAGCAGTTACTCACGACAGGGACCCTCCTACGAGCAGTACTTC. It codes for CASSYSRQGPSYEQYF.

The V and J genes are TRBV9 and TRBJ2-3, with D possibly being TRBD2 (6 bases). Trimming removed 0 bases at V and 7 bases at J, with 12 bases between. Germline lookup yields CDR1 SGDLS and CDR2 YYNGEE. This CDR3 has 14 amino acids. CDR3 in amino acids: CASSVGLVANTQYF. CDR3 in DNA: TGTGCCAGCAGCGTAGGACTAGTTGCAAATACGCAGTATTTT.

The chain joins TRBV9 to TRBJ1-4, with 7 nucleotides matching TRBD1. Germline V CDR1 and CDR2: SGDLS, YYNGEE. V gave up 4 bases and J gave up 5 bases; unmatched junction bases: 8. The CDR3 has 15 residues. The CDR3 sequence is CASSPWTGLNEKLFF. CDR3 coding DNA: TGTGCCAGCAGCCCATGGACAGGTTTGAATGAAAAACTGTTTTTT.

The V gene is TRBV4-3, the J gene TRBJ2-3; D gene ambiguous. The CDR3 has 13 amino acids. CDR1 is LGHNA and CDR2 is YSLEER in the germline V gene. Trimming cost V 5 bases and J 10 bases, with 16 bases left between them. The chain's CDR3 is CASSCIPGQSQYF. The CDR3 DNA is TGCGCCAGCAGCTGTATACCCGGCCAATCGCAGTATTTT.

CDR3 nucleotides: TGTGCCAGCAGCCACCTATGGCGGGGGACCCACAATGAGCAGTTCTTC. The encoded protein is CASSHLWRGTHNEQFF. This chain connects TRBV7-2 to TRBJ2-1; the match to TRBD2 covers 7 bases. CDR3 length equals 16 residues. Germline values: CDR1 SGHTA, CDR2 FQGNSA. Losses at the gene ends were 5 bases for V and 5 bases for J; bases not matched to a gene: 12. The variable domain in full, completed from reference TRBV7-2 and TRBJ2-1, reads GAGVSQSPSNKVTEKGKDVELRCDPISGHTALYWYRQSLGQGLEFLIYFQGNSAPDKSGLPSDRFSAERTGGSVSTLTIQRTQQEDSAVYLCASSHLWRGTHNEQFFGPGTRLTVL.

The chain is built from TRBV28 and TRBJ1-1; 10 bases fit TRBD1. The V and J ends lost 5 bases and 6 bases, in that order; junction bases with no gene match: 9. The CDR3 is made up of 15 amino acids. CDR1 MDHEN and CDR2 SYDVKM come from the germline V gene. This CDR3 reads CASSTIPGQGSEAFF. The CDR3 DNA sequence: TGTGCCAGCAGTACAATCCCGGGACAGGGGTCTGAAGCTTTCTTT.

The chain has TRBV4-2 and TRBJ2-7, with D maybe TRBD2 (6 bases). Germline V CDR1 and CDR2: LGHNA, YNFKEQ. The CDR3 is made up of 16 amino acids. The V end was cut by 1 base, the J end by 7 bases, with 20 bases between. CDR3 residues: CASSQGPGQAAGEQYF. CDR3 DNA sequence: TGTGCCAGCAGCCAAGGGCCGGGGCAGGCGGCGGGGGAGCAGTACTTC.

This chain links TRBV18 with TRBJ1-3, with D unclear. This CDR3 region has 15 residues. From germline, CDR1 is KGHSH and CDR2 LQKENI. Trimming removed 4 bases from V and 0 bases from J, with 10 bases in between. CDR3: CASSLSAFSGNTIYF. The CDR3 DNA reads as TGTGCCAGCTCACTCTCGGCCTTCTCTGGAAACACCATATATTTT.

This chain connects TRBV7-2 to TRBJ2-4; 7 nucleotides match TRBD1. In germline, CDR1 is SGHTA, CDR2 FQGNSA. The CDR3 runs 16 residues. The J segment lost 0 bases and the V segment lost 4 bases, leaving 6 bases of the junction unmatched. CDR3 sequence (DNA): TGTGCCAGCAGCTCCAGACAGGGATTAGCCAAAAACATTCAGTACTTC. Translated, it gives CASSSRQGLAKNIQYF.

The V gene is TRBV30, the J gene TRBJ1-6; 9 bases agree with TRBD1. V gave up 5 bases and J gave up 8 bases; unmatched junction bases: 16. The CDR3 length is 17 residues. Per germline, CDR1 GTSNPN and CDR2 SVGIG (reference sequence). The CDR3 nucleotides are TGTGCCTGGGTGGGGACAGGGATTGCCAGAGACGATTCACCCCTCCACTTT. Translated, it gives CAWVGTGIARDDSPLHF. The whole variable domain, filled in from reference TRBV30 and TRBJ1-6, reads SQTIHQWPATLVQPVGSPLSLECTVEGTSNPNLYWYRQAAGRGLQLLFYSVGIGQISSEVPQNLSASRPQDRQFILSSKKLLLSDSGFYLCAWVGTGIARDDSPLHFGNGTRLTVT.